These 10 T cell receptor beta chains came from one sample sequenced in a study of spatial heterogeneity in lung cancer. The time point here: sample taken at primary tumor resection. Each CDR3 protein is one row after TCRdb ran MiXCR on the 5' RACE reads. The sample carries around 87,000 distinct CDR3 sequences, more than 10% recorded once. The source was PBMCs, collected at surgery. These TCRs come from a male donor with early-stage non-small cell lung cancer.

This chain uses TRBV2 with TRBJ2-2; 7 bases are shared with TRBD2. V lost 6 bases, J lost 2 bases, and 3 bases stayed unmatched. The CDR3 runs to 14 residues. The germline V gene has CDR1 SNHLY and CDR2 FYNNEI. The CDR3 loop is CASSGLVNTGELFF. CDR3 DNA sequence: TGTGCCAGCAGCGGACTAGTTAACACCGGGGAGCTGTTTTTT.

This clonotype has more than one count but fewer than ten. The chain carries TRBV19 and TRBJ2-5; the match to TRBD1 covers 9 bases. The CDR3 spans 13 residues. CDR1 is LNHDA and CDR2 is SQIVND in the germline V gene (reference sequence). After removal of 7 bases from V and 3 bases from J, the junction contained 3 bases not matched to a gene. CDR3 amino acids: CASTGTGKETQYF. CDR3 DNA: TGTGCCAGTACCGGGACAGGGAAAGAGACCCAGTACTTC.

The rearrangement uses TRBV6-2 or TRBV6-3 and TRBJ1-3; tentatively, D is TRBD1 (5 bases). Per the germline V gene, CDR1 is MNHEY and CDR2 is SVGEGT. Trimming cost V 4 bases and J 11 bases, with 21 bases left between them. The CDR3 runs 15 residues. CDR3 residues: CASSSTGAALLPIYF. In DNA, the CDR3 is TGTGCCAGCAGTTCCACCGGGGCCGCTTTACTGCCCATATATTTT.

This clonotype was counted many times. The CDR3 sequence is CASSTGGPNTEAFF. In nucleotides, the CDR3 is TGTGCCAGCAGTACAGGGGGACCTAACACTGAAGCTTTCTTT. This sequence joins TRBV6-2 or TRBV6-3 and TRBJ1-1; TRBD1 matches 8 bases. Losses at the gene ends were 5 bases for V and 2 bases for J; bases not matched to a gene: 4. The CDR3 runs 14 residues. Germline V lookup: CDR1 MNHEY, CDR2 SVGEGT.

The chain links TRBV30 to TRBJ1-3; no clear D gene. CDR3 size: 11 residues. Looked up from germline, CDR1 is GTSNPN and CDR2 is SVGIG (reference sequence). The ends were cut back, 2 bases at V and 5 bases at J, with 4 bases in the middle. The CDR3 sequence is CAWSRRNTIYF. The CDR3, as DNA: TGTGCCTGGAGTAGAAGAAACACCATATATTTT. Variable domain in full (rest from reference TRBV30 and TRBJ1-3): SQTIHQWPATLVQPVGSPLSLECTVEGTSNPNLYWYRQAAGRGLQLLFYSVGIGQISSEVPQNLSASRPQDRQFILSSKKLLLSDSGFYLCAWSRRNTIYFGEGSWLTVV.

This clonotype was seen repeatedly, ten times or more. V and J are TRBV9 and TRBJ2-7; no clear D. Trimming took off 4 bases at V and 5 bases at J, with 16 bases between the two ends. This CDR3 comprises 14 residues. Germline V gene sequence: CDR1 SGDLS, CDR2 YYNGEE. In DNA form, the CDR3 reads TGTGCCAGCAGCCCACGGTCCCTGGCCCACGAGCAGTACTTC. Amino acids: CASSPRSLAHEQYF.

This clonotype was counted only a few times. The gene calls are TRBV24-1 and TRBJ2-7; 10 bases are a match to TRBD2. Unmatched junction bases numbered 17, after V lost 7 bases and J lost 0 bases. CDR1 and CDR2 (germline): KGHDR, SFDVKD. The CDR3 covers 19 residues. CDR3 coding DNA: TGTGCCACCAGACAGCGGGGGGGCCTGGTTTCACGTTTCTCCTACGAGCAGTACTTC. Its translation is CATRQRGGLVSRFSYEQYF.

This chain links TRBV11-1 with TRBJ2-5; 14 bases agree with TRBD2. The trim removed 6 bases at V and 9 bases at J, leaving 12 bases unmatched. The CDR3 has 16 amino acids. The V gene's germline CDR1 is SGHAT and CDR2 FQDESV (reference sequence). CDR3 nucleotides: TGTGCCAGCAGTGTCCCGGGACTAGCGGGGGCCGGGGCCCAGTACTTC. Residues: CASSVPGLAGAGAQYF.

The table lists this clonotype with a few counts. The chain has TRBV10-3 and TRBJ1-1; D ambiguous. V lost 6 bases to trimming and J lost 1 base, with 12 bases between them. This CDR3 is built from 14 residues. Germline V CDR1 and CDR2: ENHRY, SYGVKD. CDR3: CAIRPVSENTEAFF. CDR3 nucleotides: TGTGCCATCAGGCCCGTTTCAGAGAACACTGAAGCTTTCTTT.

There are many counts of this clonotype. V usage is TRBV30 and J usage is TRBJ2-7; 8 nucleotides line up with TRBD1. V shed 1 base, J shed 2 bases, and the junction held 7 bases outside the gene matches. CDR3 length equals 15 residues. Germline values: CDR1 GTSNPN, CDR2 SVGIG (reference sequence). In DNA form, the CDR3 reads TGTGCCTGGAGTGGTATGAGACAGGGGACCTACGAGCAGTACTTC. This encodes CAWSGMRQGTYEQYF. Looking up the rest from reference TRBV30 and TRBJ2-7 gives the full variable domain: SQTIHQWPATLVQPVGSPLSLECTVEGTSNPNLYWYRQAAGRGLQLLFYSVGIGQISSEVPQNLSASRPQDRQFILSSKKLLLSDSGFYLCAWSGMRQGTYEQYFGPGTRLTVT.